What follows is one T cell receptor beta chain and its context. The clone's antigen remains unknown. No quality values exist for individual bases; no much larger clone is one base distant. In total, 630 or so healthy bone marrow donors made up the cohort. All cohort members were sampled while nominally healthy, although unrecorded immune exposures were likely present. The donor was CMV seronegative and was included in the group of hundreds of seronegative cohort members. Each donor provided a peripheral blood sample, and peripheral blood mononuclear cells were used for TCR beta sequencing. The Qiagen DNeasy Blood Extraction Kit was used to extract genomic DNA from the blood cell samples. These data come from a study of cytomegalovirus exposure and HLA in healthy donors (dated by TCRdb to between 2016 and 2019). Study-level background: According to an earlier analysis of several hundred of the donors, 150 million to 200 million T cells yielded 90 million to 130 million unique TCR beta sequences and more than 250 Gb of sequence data. Every repertoire in the discovery cohort had been generated on one and the same sequencing platform. Across under 500 genotyped donors of the cohort, an average of roughly 250,000 unique TCR beta nucleotide sequences per donor were sequenced, and around 20% of those sequences were non-productive. In addition to the first cohort of roughly 700 subjects, a separate validation cohort of 130 or so different subjects was used. A later analysis re-analyzed previously published TCR beta repertoires from roughly 600 donors and added high-resolution HLA genotyping to study TCR occurrence patterns. Class I and class II HLA loci were covered by the typing at four-digit resolution. About five DR-DQ haplotypes were handled as single units for association and clustering, since linkage in the cohort was strong. An early release that covered about 600 HLA-typed donors contained about 290 gigabases of sequencing data and tens of millions of unique TCR sequences. Donor age, sex, ethnicity and CMV serostatus were compiled alongside the repertoire data. The genetic ancestry cluster associated with self-reported Caucasian donors included about four fifths of the roughly 380 genotyped donors. To predict cytomegalovirus infection status, the study combined high-throughput TCR immunosequencing, statistical association of individual TCRs with disease status, and machine learning. Rather than using new phenotypic data, the later analysis identified candidate immune exposures from TCR beta sequences and from how often those sequences occurred across donors. The study used immunosequencing to profile the T cell repertoires of hundreds of subjects and linked those repertoires to cytomegalovirus serostatus. The number of donors typed differed by locus, with 629-630 for A, B, C, DRB1 and DQB1, roughly 550 for DQA1, some 570 for DPA1, and around 450 for DPB1. Genome-wide SNP genotypes for about 60% of the roughly 700 donors were used in a later genetic analysis, which treated that subset as a discovery cohort. In an earlier analysis of more than 550 of the donors, high-throughput TCR beta sequencing was used to judge whether each TCR beta V gene segment behaved as functional or pseudogenic. The aim of the study was to test whether cataloging public T cell receptors could identify signatures of past pathogen exposure.

Findings and caveats that apply to the study as a whole: In an earlier analysis of around 600 of the donors, most TCR beta V segments were observed in productive rearrangements about 90% or about 30% of the time, broadly matching IMGT annotations. In a later analysis, the rate of TCR association differed among HLA loci, with DRB1 alleles having the most associated TCRs and HLA-C alleles having the fewest. Across donors, most TCR sequences were observed very rarely, whereas some public TCRs were present in many individuals. HLA typing was unavailable for some donors at each locus, so association tests used only the typed subset. The study gave a list of 150 to 200 TCR beta chains associated with cytomegalovirus. In a later analysis, HLA-associated TCR beta chains showed more clonal expansion and lower generation probabilities than non-associated chains that were equally common. The earlier analysis of nearly 600 of the donors excluded roughly 17 rarely observed V segments, including chromosome 9 orphons, because counts were too low. CMV serostatus was the only immune exposure information available for the cohort. A further reported finding was that TCR beta sequences accurately predicted the HLA-A and HLA-B alleles for most subjects in the first cohort. V-gene and J-gene trimming of TCR beta chains was associated with a missense DCLRE1C variant in a later genetic analysis, and the association was replicated in an independent cohort. Only TCR beta chains were sequenced in this cohort, and the absence of alpha or paired-chain data limited detectable features. At a false discovery rate of 0.05, a later analysis linked some 17,000 TCR beta sequences to specific HLA alleles. In vitro tests confirmed that a few of the cytomegalovirus-associated TCR beta chains recognize cytomegalovirus antigens. Sequencing depth was assumed to be roughly uniform across donors in the presence/absence analyses, though that assumption may not hold. Compared with the roughly 670-donor mean, donors in an Asian-associated ancestry cluster had fewer N-insertions in productive TCRs, according to a later genetic analysis. The authors suggested that the approach could potentially be generalized to other disease states and immunological phenotypes. Correlated functional status among segregating V segments might reflect linkage disequilibrium, but an unknown experimental factor could not be ruled out. In a later analysis, most CMV-associated TCR beta chains were found to appear HLA-restricted, with HLA associations seemingly driven largely by CMV exposure. A cluster of highly shared sequence variants was judged likely to be a technical artifact of the sequencing pipeline. Because the 87-base-pair reads could not distinguish some IMGT-functional V segments, including TRBV6-2 and TRBV6-3, those segments were excluded. The classifier was reported to diagnose cytomegalovirus status with high specificity and sensitivity in both the original and validation cohorts. When HLA alleles, especially DR and DQ, strongly co-occurred, TCR associations were difficult to assign to individual alleles. In a later analysis, several top co-occurrence clusters were reported to appear linked to parvovirus B19, influenza, CMV and Epstein-Barr virus.

Library creation used the immunoSEQ multiplex PCR assay. For the multiplex PCR, a mixture combining 60 forward primers for TCR Vbeta segments and 13 reverse primers for TCR Jbeta segments was used. The CDR3 region of rearranged TCR beta genes was amplified from genomic DNA with a multiplex PCR assay. On the Illumina HiSeq System, the amplified TCR beta libraries were sequenced as 87-base-pair reads. In the authors' own workflow: In a later analysis, some 80 million unique TCR beta chains were counted across the approximately 640 repertoires, and around 10 million of these chains were shared by at least two donors. A nearest-neighbor algorithm error-corrected the raw reads and collapsed the reads into unique sequences, merging closely related sequences to remove PCR and sequencing errors. V, D and J gene segments were assigned by aligning CDR3 sequences to IMGT reference sequences. For a sequence to be retained, a match of at least six nucleotides to both a V gene segment and a J gene segment was required. Rearrangements were called productive when the CDR3 lacked stop codons and stayed in frame with V and J; all others were non-productive. CDR3 was defined by IMGT convention, running from the second conserved V-encoded cysteine to the conserved J-encoded phenylalanine. The earlier analysis of about 590 of the donors excluded sequences that lacked an unambiguous match to a single V gene segment. An earlier analysis of a few hundred of the donors classified V segments as functional when productive rearrangements were above 56.7% and as segregating when the standard deviation between donors was above 5%. A statistical classification framework was developed to diagnose cytomegalovirus status using the catalog of TCR beta chain sequences. In a later analysis, V and J genes were assigned by comparing TCR nucleotide sequences against IMGT/GENE-DB human TR gene sequences. Using the TCRdist pipeline, a later analysis assigned CDR3 sequences along with most-parsimonious VDJ recombination scenarios. In a later analysis, each TCR beta chain was defined by its CDR3 amino acid sequence together with its V-gene family, and reads without a unique V-gene family were excluded. In a later analysis, 500 to 700 highly shared, low-generation-probability nucleotide sequences were removed to address suspected cross-contamination and a sequencing artifact. A later analysis calculated a clonal expansion index for each public chain from normalized within-repertoire ranks of inferred template counts. Generation probabilities in a later analysis came from a VDJ recombination model fitted to out-of-frame rearrangements, and those results were checked against IGoR. Hypergeometric tests were used in a later analysis to score TCR-TCR, TCR-HLA and TCR-CMV co-occurrence, with a repertoire-size bias correction applied to the TCR pairs. A later analysis estimated false discovery rates by permuting HLA or CMV assignments 20 times. In a later analysis, co-occurring TCRs were grouped using DBSCAN, with TCRdist sequence similarity added in when clustering inside HLA-allele-positive subsets. Co-occurrence clustering excluded repertoires with fewer than 30,000 or more than 120,000 public chains, plus five with anomalous nucleotide sharing. TCRdb obtained this table from immuneACCESS and retained in-frame rearrangements with V and J assigned. These tables miss some clones; where compared with another copy, unresolved V genes account for less than half of the shortfall, and the remainder is unexplained. V, J and clone size are those of that table, while D and trimming were read from the DNA. A total of roughly 200,000 clones appear in this sample, roughly 80% of them only once. The ten most abundant clones make up less than 3.5% of the sample.

Ends trimmed: V by 5 bases, J by 0 bases; bases unmatched to a gene: 7. There are 16 amino acids in the CDR3, from cysteine to phenylalanine inclusive. Only CDR3 DNA is held: 48 bases, read in frame from base 1. The germline V gene (reference sequence) supplies CDR1 LNHDA and CDR2 SQIVND. The sequence joins TRBV19 to TRBJ2-1, and 7 junctional nucleotides match TRBD2. The clonotype originates from a woman aged 25 to 39 in good health and CMV-seronegative. The specimen sequenced was PBMCs. The CDR3 sequence is CASSPLGGSSYNEQFF. The sequenced DNA is TGTGCCAGTAGTCCCCTCGGCGGGAGCTCCTACAATGAGCAGTTCTTC.